What follows are 15 T cell receptor beta chains derived from one specimen sequenced in a study of blood T cell repertoires in COVID-19. This table comes from immunoSEQ multiplex PCR, and its TCRdb copy is limited to in-frame clones, with some not included. Of around 110,000 clones in the sample, approximately 80% are singletons; the top ten hold 4.5%. The specimen sequenced was peripheral blood. These TCRs come from a woman in her 70s with acute or convalescent COVID-19.

The chain recombines TRBV5-4 with TRBJ2-5; D not certain. With 4 bases removed from V and 3 bases from J, the gap between germline ends came to 10 bases. There are 13 residues in the CDR3. Germline CDR1 SGHNT, CDR2 YYREEE (reference sequence). The CDR3 loop is CASSLKLEETQYF. In DNA, the CDR3 is TGTGCCAGCAGCCTCAAGTTAGAAGAGACCCAGTACTTC.

This sequence joins TRBV29-1 and TRBJ2-7; 7 nucleotides align to TRBD1. J lost 2 bases, V lost 4 bases, and 8 bases had no gene match. The germline V gene encodes CDR1 SQVTM and CDR2 ANQGSEA. The CDR3 covers 14 residues. The CDR3 loop reads CSVATGTPPYEQYV. The CDR3 bases are TGCAGCGTTGCGACAGGGACCCCTCCCTACGAGCAGTACGTC.

The chain couples TRBV29-1 to TRBJ1-1, with a tentative D call TRBD1 (5 bases). Germline V gives CDR1 SQVTM, CDR2 ANQGSEA. The CDR3 runs to 12 residues. The ends were cut back, 8 bases at V and 5 bases at J, with 15 bases in the middle. The CDR3, as DNA: TGCAGCTCCGATGCCGGGGGGACTGAAGCTTTCTTT. Translated: CSSDAGGTEAFF. The whole variable domain, filled in from reference TRBV29-1 and TRBJ1-1, reads SAVISQKPSRDICQRGTSLTIQCQVDSQVTMMFWYRQQPGQSLTLIATANQGSEATYESGFVIDKFPISRPNLTFSTLTVSNMSPEDSSIYLCSSDAGGTEAFFGQGTRLTVV.

This rearrangement joins TRBV5-5 to TRBJ1-2; the D is unclear. The germline V gene encodes CDR1 SGHKS and CDR2 YYEKEE (reference sequence). V dropped 0 bases and J dropped 6 bases, with 9 bases sitting between them. The CDR3 has 13 amino acids. In nucleotides, the CDR3 is TGTGCCAGCAGCTTGGCTGGGAGAGATGGCTACACCTTC. Translation gives CASSLAGRDGYTF.

The CDR3 region is CASSYSADRGHTEAFF. CDR3 bases: TGTGCCAGCAGTTACTCTGCCGACAGGGGGCATACTGAAGCTTTCTTT. The V gene is TRBV6-2 or TRBV6-3, the J gene TRBJ1-1; 10 bases line up with TRBD1. Germline V gene lookup returns CDR1 MNHEY and CDR2 SVGEGT. This CDR3 has 16 amino acids. V shed 0 bases and J 5 bases; nucleotides not matched to a gene: 6.

The gene calls are TRBV5-4 and TRBJ1-1; D not resolved. In germline, CDR1 is SGHNT, CDR2 YYREEE (reference sequence). V dropped 4 bases and J dropped 8 bases, with 12 bases sitting between them. This CDR3 has 12 amino acids. The CDR3 coding sequence is TGTGCCAGCAGCCGCTGGACTGACGAAGCTTTCTTT. It specifies CASSRWTDEAFF.

V and J are TRBV5-8 and TRBJ2-7; TRBD1 matches 9 bases. Trimming cost V 2 bases and J 2 bases; bases outside gene matches: 8. CDR1 is SGHTS, CDR2 YDEGEE, per germline. The CDR3 contains 16 residues. The CDR3 here is CASSFVGQGFPYEQYV. In DNA, the CDR3 is TGTGCCAGCAGCTTTGTGGGACAGGGTTTTCCCTACGAGCAGTACGTC.

The chain links TRBV11-2 to TRBJ1-1; a weak D match, TRBD1 (5 bases). The V gene lost 3 bases and the J gene lost 1 base, with 9 bases spanning the gap. Germline assignment: CDR1 SGHAT and CDR2 FQNNGV. The CDR3 consists of 14 residues. CDR3 in DNA: TGTGCCAGCAGCTTGCAAGACAGGAACACTGAAGCTTTCTTT. This gives the protein CASSLQDRNTEAFF.

The genes are TRBV11-1 and TRBJ2-3; D remains ambiguous. V gave up 4 bases and J gave up 10 bases, with 18 bases separating them. The CDR3 has 14 residues. CDR1 is SGHAT and CDR2 is FQDESV in the germline V gene (reference sequence). CDR3 region: CASSSTGSREAQYF. CDR3 DNA sequence: TGTGCCAGCAGCTCGACCGGGTCCAGAGAGGCGCAGTATTTT.

The rearrangement joins TRBV7-9 to TRBJ1-5; a weak D match, TRBD1 (5 bases). V lost 1 base to trimming and J lost 7 bases, with 11 bases between them. The CDR3 length is 14 residues. Germline V gives CDR1 SEHNR, CDR2 FQNEAQ (reference sequence). The CDR3 sequence is CASSLDLGGQPQHF. The CDR3 DNA follows: TGTGCCAGCAGCTTAGACTTGGGGGGGCAGCCCCAGCATTTT.

This clone was seen more than once but under ten times. The genes are TRBV2 and TRBJ1-2; the D gene is possibly TRBD1 (6 bases). V was pared by 5 bases and J by 2 bases, with 21 bases between. Germline-derived CDR1 and CDR2 are SNHLY and FYNNEI. This CDR3 has 17 amino acids. The CDR3 protein is CASSRTGPQDVNYGYTF. DNA for the CDR3: TGTGCCAGCAGTCGCACAGGGCCCCAGGACGTAAACTATGGCTACACCTTC.

Worth noting for this clone: The sample has other DNA sequences that encode this CDR3 too. This rearrangement joins TRBV11-2 to TRBJ2-7; D unresolved. CDR1 and CDR2 from the germline V gene are SGHAT and FQNNGV. Trimming took 4 bases from V and 0 from J, leaving 4 bases between them. The CDR3 covers 12 residues. The CDR3 bases are TGTGCCAGCAGCTCGTCCTCCTACGAGCAGTACTTC. This encodes CASSSSSYEQYF.

The chain links TRBV6-2 or TRBV6-3 to TRBJ1-6; TRBD1 might be the D (5 bases). Germline V gene data show CDR1 as MNHEY and CDR2 as SVGEGT. This CDR3 comprises 16 residues. V gave up 2 bases and J gave up 6 bases, with 14 bases separating them. In DNA, the CDR3 is TGTGCCAGCAGTTACGGCTCACAGGTCGCTAATTCACCCCTCCACTTT. Amino acid sequence: CASSYGSQVANSPLHF.

The rearrangement uses TRBV15 and TRBJ1-6, with no clear D. From germline, CDR1 is LNHNV and CDR2 YYDKDF (reference sequence). With 1 base removed from V and 4 bases from J, the gap between germline ends came to 11 bases. The CDR3 totals 16 residues. CDR3 bases: TGTGCCACCAGCAGAGGGAGAGACCTTTATAATTCACCCCTCCACTTT. Protein: CATSRGRDLYNSPLHF.

The V call is TRBV30, the J call TRBJ1-4; possibly TRBD1 for D (5 bases). The CDR3 loop spans 12 amino acids. V lost 8 bases, J lost 8 bases, and 15 bases lay in between. Germline CDR1 GTSNPN, CDR2 SVGIG (reference sequence). The CDR3, as DNA: TGTGCCCCCGGCCGCCAGGGCGAAAAACTGTTTTTT. Its protein is CAPGRQGEKLFF.